Each of the 16 T cell receptor beta chains below was sequenced from the same sample in a study of regulatory T cells in long-lasting Graves disease. The time point was: persistent/refractory GD, antithyroid drugs over 5 years with positive TRAb. Construction of the TCR library relied on RNA isolated from PBMCs. Sequencing libraries for TCR beta were prepared with iRepertoire HTBI primers and Arm-PCR of CDR3 regions. TCRdb fed the multiplex PCR reads into MiXCR, producing one record per CDR3 protein. The sample holds approximately 440,000 distinct CDR3 sequences, about 20% seen once. The source was peripheral blood mononuclear cells (PBMCs), collected when the disease was refractory, from a patient treated with antithyroid drugs. The receptors stem from a female donor with Graves disease.

This clonotype was observed a handful of times. The chain has TRBV25-1 and TRBJ1-1; D is unclear. This CDR3 region has 13 residues. V lost 3 bases and J lost 0, with 5 bases in between. The germline CDR1 and CDR2 sequences are MGHDK and SYGVNS. The DNA for the CDR3 is TGTGCCAGCAGTGACGGATTGAACACTGAAGCTTTCTTT. As protein: CASSDGLNTEAFF.

This clonotype was recorded many times. This chain uses TRBV6-2 or TRBV6-3 with TRBJ1-5; D unclear. V was pared by 4 bases and J by 0 bases, with 16 bases between. The CDR3 loop spans 17 amino acids. The germline gives CDR1 MNHEY, CDR2 SVGEGT. CDR3 DNA: TGTGCCAGCAGTTCCAACCCCGGACGGAATAGCAATCAGCCCCAGCATTTT. Translated, it gives CASSSNPGRNSNQPQHF.

The chain recombines TRBV5-6 with TRBJ1-3, with TRBD1 matching over 9 bases. The CDR3 sequence is 15 residues long. The J segment lost 2 bases and the V segment lost 4 bases, leaving 4 bases of the junction unmatched. CDR1 SGHDT and CDR2 YYEEEE come from the germline V gene. CDR3 DNA sequence: TGTGCCAGCAGCGCGGGGGACAGGGCTGGAAACACCATATATTTT. Its translation is CASSAGDRAGNTIYF.

On this clonotype: One base away lies a much larger clone, so this may be a sequencing read error. This chain links TRBV6-9 with TRBJ2-7; tentatively, D is TRBD2 (5 bases). The CDR3 totals 14 residues. The germline CDR1 and CDR2 sequences are MNHGY and SVAAGI. Written as DNA, the CDR3 is TGTACCAGCTCCCGGGCCGGCGGGTCCTACGAGCAGTACTTC. Amino acid sequence: CTSSRAGGSYEQYF.

The J gene is TRBJ1-5, the V gene TRBV10-2; D is perhaps TRBD1 (5 bases). Germline CDR1 WSHSY, CDR2 SAAADI. This CDR3 comprises 15 residues. Trimming shortened V by 4 bases and J by 4 bases, and 14 bases separated the two germline ends. The CDR3 reads CASSAGSGANQPQHF. The CDR3 bases are TGCGCCAGCAGTGCCGGGTCCGGGGCTAATCAGCCCCAGCATTTT.

The chain combines TRBV30 with TRBJ1-1; 9 bases line up with TRBD1. Germline V gene data show CDR1 as GTSNPN and CDR2 as SVGIG (reference sequence). V lost 3 bases, J lost 1 base, and 0 bases stayed unmatched. The length of the CDR3 is 13 residues. The chain's CDR3 is CAWRDRGNTEAFF. In DNA form, the CDR3 reads TGTGCCTGGAGGGACAGGGGGAACACTGAAGCTTTCTTT. The full variable domain, rest sourced from reference TRBV30 and TRBJ1-1, is SQTIHQWPATLVQPVGSPLSLECTVEGTSNPNLYWYRQAAGRGLQLLFYSVGIGQISSEVPQNLSASRPQDRQFILSSKKLLLSDSGFYLCAWRDRGNTEAFFGQGTRLTVV.

This clonotype came up a few times. The rearrangement joins TRBV13 to TRBJ2-3; 11 bases fit TRBD2. Germline V CDR1 and CDR2: PRHDT, FYEKMQ (reference sequence). V trimming: 5 bases; J trimming: 3 bases; junction bases outside the gene matches: 7. The CDR3 is 16 residues long. The CDR3 protein is CASSRTGLAVTDTQYF. Here the CDR3 DNA reads TGTGCCAGCAGCAGGACGGGACTAGCGGTAACAGATACGCAGTATTTT.

Notes on this clonotype: An end of the junction differs from the germline gene, which may be a read error. The V call is TRBV28, the J call TRBJ1-2; a weak D match, TRBD1 (6 bases). The CDR3 has 12 amino acids. Per germline, CDR1 MDHEN and CDR2 SYDVKM. The CDR3 DNA reads TGTGCCAGCAGTACAGGGCACTATGGCTGCACCTTC. Translation gives CASSTGHYGCTF.

This clonotype was seen many times. CDR3 in amino acids: CASSEVWGRRQYYGYTF. The CDR3 nucleotides are TGTGCCAGCAGTGAGGTTTGGGGCAGGAGACAATACTATGGCTACACCTTC. V is TRBV2 and J is TRBJ1-2, with D tentatively TRBD1 (5 bases). Trimming took 3 bases from V and 3 from J, leaving 20 bases between them. The CDR3 is 17 residues long. Germline V gene sequence: CDR1 SNHLY, CDR2 FYNNEI.

This clonotype was observed a few times. The chain carries TRBV7-9 and TRBJ1-3; the D is unclear. V was trimmed by 3 bases and J by 1 base, leaving 7 bases between them. Germline V gives CDR1 SEHNR, CDR2 FQNEAQ (reference sequence). The CDR3 covers 14 residues. DNA of the CDR3: TGTGCCAGCAGCTTCTCAGTTTCTGGAAACACCATATATTTT. It yields the protein CASSFSVSGNTIYF.

This clonotype was counted ten times or more. The chain is built from TRBV20-1 and TRBJ1-1, with unresolved D. Between the trimmed V and J ends, which lost 7 bases and 5 bases, there was a span of 11 bases. CDR3 length: 11 amino acids. Germline CDR1 and CDR2: DFQATT and SNEGSKA (reference sequence). For the CDR3, the DNA is TGCAGTGGAGAATTGGGTACTGAAGCTTTCTTT. Its protein is CSGELGTEAFF.

In this sample, this clonotype turned up many times. The chain joins TRBV19 to TRBJ2-5, with D unresolved. V was clipped by 3 bases and J by 2 bases, with 7 bases between them. This CDR3 has 13 amino acids. Per germline, CDR1 LNHDA and CDR2 SQIVND (reference sequence). CDR3 loop: CASSIGRQETQYF. CDR3 nucleotides: TGTGCCAGTAGTATCGGCAGACAAGAGACCCAGTACTTC.

This sequence joins TRBV29-1 and TRBJ2-7, with no clear D. The germline V and J ends were trimmed by 4 bases and 3 bases, with 13 bases remaining between them. CDR1 SQVTM and CDR2 ANQGSEA come from the germline V gene. This CDR3 spans 13 amino acids. The CDR3, as DNA: TGCAGCGTTGCCCGGACCGAGGTCTACGAGCAGTACTTC. Translating it yields CSVARTEVYEQYF.

This clonotype has just a few counts. This rearrangement joins TRBV19 to TRBJ2-2; 10 bases agree with TRBD2. The germline V gene has CDR1 LNHDA and CDR2 SQIVND (reference sequence). V dropped 4 bases and J dropped 3; count of bases not matched to a gene: 2. This CDR3 has 15 amino acids. The CDR3 protein is CASSTLAGDTGELFF. CDR3 in DNA: TGTGCCAGTAGTACGCTAGCGGGAGACACCGGGGAGCTGTTTTTT.

This clonotype was observed many times. The chain uses TRBV12-3 or TRBV12-4 and TRBJ1-5, with D tentatively TRBD1 (6 bases). Between the trimmed V and J ends, which lost 2 bases and 4 bases, there was a span of 21 bases. The CDR3 consists of 18 residues. The CDR3 DNA reads TGTGCCAGCAGTTTAAAGACAGGAGGCTTTAAATGGAATCAGCCCCAGCATTTT. Amino acids: CASSLKTGGFKWNQPQHF.

This chain connects TRBV3-1 to TRBJ2-2; a weak D match, TRBD2 (5 bases). Germline V lookup: CDR1 LGHDT, CDR2 YNNKEL (reference sequence). V lost 4 bases and J 1 base, leaving 10 bases between the germline ends. The CDR3 consists of 15 residues. In DNA, the CDR3 is TGTGCCAGCAGCCCCCTCGGGGTGAACACCGGGGAGCTGTTTTTT. Its translation is CASSPLGVNTGELFF.